This T cell receptor beta chain stems from a study of OX40 agonist ivuxolimab in advanced cancers. As for the study in general: Patients undergoing dose escalation presented with hepatocellular carcinoma, melanoma, renal cell or head and neck cancer. Three partial responders included one hepatocellular carcinoma patient and two cutaneous melanoma patients. Study outcomes and limitations: Clonal expansion was among the lowest in partial responders at 0.1-3.0 mg/kg, especially CD8+. On average, CD8+ T cells had more expanded clones than CD4+.

This clone was counted a single time. Antigen: not known. TCRdb's copy holds only in-frame clones and misses some; the assay was immunoSEQ multiplex PCR. The sample has approximately 60,000 clones; more than 80% are singletons. Specimen: CD4+ or CD8+ T cells sorted from blood, collected in a trial of the OX40 agonist ivuxolimab. The sequence was obtained from an adult with an advanced solid tumor such as melanoma, head and neck, liver or kidney cancer.

The CDR3 is CASSERQGGEQYF. The CDR3, as DNA: TGTGCCAGCAGTGAACGACAGGGTGGCGAGCAGTACTTC. This sequence joins TRBV2 and TRBJ2-7, with TRBD1 matching 7 bases. With V trimmed by 2 bases and J by 6 bases, 4 bases remained unmatched. This CDR3 spans 13 amino acids. Germline V lookup: CDR1 SNHLY, CDR2 FYNNEI. Supplemented by reference TRBV2 and TRBJ2-7, the full variable domain reads EPEVTQTPSHQVTQMGQEVILRCVPISNHLYFYWYRQILGQKVEFLVSFYNNEISEKSEIFDDQFSVERPDGSNFTLKIRSTKLEDSAMYFCASSERQGGEQYFGPGTRLTVT.